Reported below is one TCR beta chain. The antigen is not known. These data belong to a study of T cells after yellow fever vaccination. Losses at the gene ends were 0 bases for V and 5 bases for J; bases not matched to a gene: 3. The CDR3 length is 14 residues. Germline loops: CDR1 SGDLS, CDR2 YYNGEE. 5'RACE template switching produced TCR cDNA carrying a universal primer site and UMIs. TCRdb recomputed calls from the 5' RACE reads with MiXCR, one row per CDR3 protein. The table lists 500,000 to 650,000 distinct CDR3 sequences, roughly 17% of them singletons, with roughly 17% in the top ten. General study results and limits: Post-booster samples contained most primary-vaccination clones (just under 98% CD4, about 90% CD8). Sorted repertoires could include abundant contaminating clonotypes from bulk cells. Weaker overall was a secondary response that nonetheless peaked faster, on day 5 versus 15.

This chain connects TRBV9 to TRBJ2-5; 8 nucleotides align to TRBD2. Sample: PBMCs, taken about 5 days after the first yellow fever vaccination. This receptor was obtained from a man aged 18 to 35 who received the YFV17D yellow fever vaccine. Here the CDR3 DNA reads TGTGCCAGCAGCGTAGCGGGGGGGCCGGAGACCCAGTACTTC. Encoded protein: CASSVAGGPETQYF.